This T cell receptor beta chain was identified in a study of coeliac disease. Study-level information: Without high-resolution HLA typing, biased TRBV7-2 usage was examined as a proof of principle.

Germline V lookup: CDR1 GTSNPN, CDR2 SVGIG (reference sequence). The V end was cut by 0 bases, the J end by 4 bases, with 21 bases between. This CDR3 has 17 amino acids. Generated by immunoSEQ multiplex PCR, the TCRdb table keeps only in-frame clones and is missing some. Counted here are over 3,500 clones, roughly 60% occurring once; the ten biggest clones make up 15% to 20%. Regarding this clone: What it binds is not known.

Broader study findings: Lamina propria and intraepithelial cell fractions may contain each other's cells. In active celiac disease, intraepithelial and lamina propria TRB and TRG repertoires were less clonal than controls.

This chain joins TRBV30 and TRBJ1-1; TRBD1 is a possible D gene (6 bases). This receptor was taken from a human donor with active celiac disease. The material sequenced was intraepithelial lymphocytes from the gut. DNA for the CDR3: TGTGCCTGGAGTGTACGGATCAGGGGTGGCTGGTTCACTGAAGCTTTCTTT. Translated, it gives CAWSVRIRGGWFTEAFF.